This TCR beta chain was profiled in a study of T cell responses to AZD1222 COVID-19 vaccine. The CDR3 contains 13 residues. The germline gives CDR1 SQVTM, CDR2 ANQGSEA. V shed 6 bases, J shed 2 bases, and the junction held 3 bases outside the gene matches. Profiled with immunoSEQ multiplex PCR; TCRdb holds only in-frame clones, not every one. Of roughly 50,000 clones in the sample, about 83% were seen once. This material consisted of peripheral blood, taken on day 0 of AZD1222 vaccination. The V gene is TRBV29-1, the J gene TRBJ2-2, with 7 nucleotides matching TRBD1. This TCR was recovered from an adult in good health. In DNA form, the CDR3 reads TGCAGCGTGGGACAGATCAACACCGGGGAGCTGTTTTTT. Amino acid sequence: CSVGQINTGELFF.